These T cell receptor beta chains were read from a single sample in a study of T-cell reconstitution after alpha-beta-depleted transplantation in children. TCRdb reprocessed the PCR reads via MiXCR and lists one record per CDR3 protein. The profile shows 250,000 or so distinct CDR3 sequences, under 30% of them singletons. The material was PBMCs, mostly from graft donor cells, obtained 360 days after TCRalphabeta/CD19-depleted stem cell transplant. The receptor source for this set is a female patient aged 2 to 10 who had a stem cell transplant for congenital amegakaryocytic thrombocytopenia, so the T cells may come from the graft donor. CDR3s include the opening cysteine and the closing phenylalanine or tryptophan. The D gene is left open where the match is weak. Expanded clones are given a class, and other clones once, few, many or no size at all.

V	J	D	size	CDR3	DNA
TRBV5-6	TRBJ2-4	TRBD1	few	CASSLGRQGWAKNIQYF	TGTGCCAGCAGCTTGGGCCGACAGGGGTGGGCCAAAAACATTCAGTACTTC
TRBV12-3/TRBV12-4	TRBJ2-7	TRBD2	NA	CASSHRTSGTFMHEQYF	TGTGCCAGCAGTCACCGGACTAGCGGAACCTTCATGCACGAGCAGTACTTC
TRBV20-1	TRBJ2-1	TRBD2	NA	CSAPGLAEGWGRNEQFF	TGCAGTGCCCCGGGACTAGCGGAGGGATGGGGCCGGAATGAGCAGTTCTTC
TRBV20-1	TRBJ2-7	NA	NA	CSAGAVYEQYF	TGCAGTGCTGGTGCAGTCTACGAGCAGTACTTC
TRBV21-1	TRBJ2-4	NA	NA	CASSRGQWKNIQYF	TGTGCCAGCAGCAGAGGACAGTGGAAAAACATTCAGTACTTC
TRBV29-1	TRBJ2-6	NA	few	CSVDHVRANVLTF	TGCAGCGTTGACCACGTTCGGGCCAACGTCCTGACTTTC
TRBV7-2	TRBJ1-1	NA	NA	CASSLVPGGYTEAFF	TGTGCCAGCAGCTTAGTGCCGGGGGGATACACTGAAGCTTTCTTT
TRBV29-1	TRBJ1-3	NA	NA	CSVVQNSGNTIYF	TGCAGCGTTGTTCAGAACTCTGGAAACACCATATATTTT
TRBV25-1	TRBJ2-5	NA	few	CASSEPQGRETQYF	TGTGCCAGCAGTGAGCCTCAGGGGCGGGAGACCCAGTACTTC
TRBV2	TRBJ2-6	NA	NA	CASRRQGINVLTF	TGTGCCAGCAGGCGGCAAGGAATCAACGTCCTGACTTTC
TRBV10-3	TRBJ1-1	TRBD1	NA	CAISYRGVRNTEAFF	TGTGCCATCAGTTACAGGGGTGTAAGGAACACTGAAGCTTTCTTT
TRBV4-1	TRBJ1-1	NA	NA	CASSQEGGAVGNTEAFF	TGCGCCAGCAGCCAAGAGGGGGGCGCGGTAGGAAACACTGAAGCTTTCTTT
TRBV5-1	TRBJ2-3	TRBD2	NA	CASSLHPSGGGYPTPMYF	TGCGCCAGCAGCTTGCATCCTAGCGGGGGGGGGTACCCCACACCAATGTATTTT
TRBV11-2	TRBJ2-5	NA	NA	CASSPLPGGPGETQYF	TGTGCCAGCAGCCCCCTACCAGGGGGGCCTGGGGAGACCCAGTACTTC
TRBV6-2/TRBV6-3	TRBJ2-3	NA	NA	CASSYSLEEATDTQYF	TGTGCCAGCAGTTACTCTCTCGAGGAGGCGACAGATACGCAGTATTTT
TRBV20-1	TRBJ1-5	TRBD1	few	CSVQGAGNQPQHF	TGCAGCGTACAGGGGGCTGGAAATCAGCCCCAGCATTTT
TRBV5-1	TRBJ1-2	TRBD1	few	CASSPVGTGDNGYTF	TGCGCCAGCAGCCCCGTAGGGACAGGGGACAATGGCTACACCTTC
TRBV29-1	TRBJ2-1	TRBD1	few	CSVTPHRGLYNEQFF	TGCAGCGTCACCCCGCACAGGGGGCTCTACAATGAGCAGTTCTTC